Below, 23 T cell receptor beta chains from the same sample are listed, as sequenced in a study of response to subunit inactivated influenza vaccine. TCRdb recomputed calls from the RT-PCR reads with MiXCR, one row per CDR3 protein. Among hundreds of thousands of distinct CDR3 sequences listed, 15% to 18% were seen once. Sequenced material: PBMCs from blood, taken 11 to 12 days after vaccination. The origin of the receptors is a man aged 50-60 years who received an inactivated influenza vaccine.

There are a few counts of this clonotype. CDR3 bases: TGTGCCAGCAGCAAAGCTGGGACAGGGTCAAATGAGCAGTTCTTC. It translates to CASSKAGTGSNEQFF. This chain connects TRBV7-2 to TRBJ2-1; 9 bases align to TRBD1. J was trimmed by 7 bases and V by 5 bases; bases with no gene match: 9. This CDR3 has 15 residues. Germline-derived CDR1 and CDR2 are SGHTA and FQGNSA.

This clonotype occurred a few times. The CDR3 nucleotides are TGCAGTGCTAATCAGGCGGGCCTATACAATGAGCAGTTCTTC. The encoded protein is CSANQAGLYNEQFF. The rearrangement uses TRBV20-1 and TRBJ2-1; D is possibly TRBD2 (5 bases). Germline CDR1 and CDR2: DFQATT and SNEGSKA (reference sequence). Trimming removed 4 bases at V and 4 bases at J, with 14 bases between. The CDR3 runs 14 residues.

This clonotype was observed a few times. The J gene is TRBJ2-1, the V gene TRBV20-1; tentatively, D is TRBD1 (6 bases). Germline V gives CDR1 DFQATT, CDR2 SNEGSKA (reference sequence). The CDR3 consists of 16 residues. V dropped 0 bases and J dropped 4 bases, with 16 bases sitting between them. The CDR3 loop is CSARDRRSDRYNEQFF. The CDR3 nucleotides read TGCAGTGCTAGAGATCGCAGGTCCGACAGGTACAATGAGCAGTTCTTC.

The chain carries TRBV4-2 and TRBJ2-2; 9 nucleotides match TRBD2. J was trimmed by 4 bases and V by 4 bases; bases with no gene match: 16. The germline V gene encodes CDR1 LGHNA and CDR2 YNFKEQ. There are 19 residues in the CDR3. The CDR3 sequence: CASSPLGGGGGASTGELFF. As DNA, the CDR3 is TGTGCCAGCAGCCCCCTAGGGGGTGGCGGGGGGGCGAGCACCGGGGAGCTGTTTTTT.

This chain joins TRBV19 and TRBJ2-1; no reliable D call. The CDR3 is 15 amino acids. Trimming took 3 bases from V and 0 from J, leaving 9 bases between them. Germline CDR1 reads LNHDA; CDR2 reads SQIVND (reference sequence). Here the CDR3 DNA reads TGTGCCAGTAGTATGTACAGCAGCTCCTACAATGAGCAGTTCTTC. The encoded protein is CASSMYSSSYNEQFF.

This clonotype was observed a handful of times. Because the CDR3 is missing its conserved closing phenylalanine or tryptophan, this is likely a read error. V and J are TRBV15 and TRBJ1-1, with a possible D match to TRBD1 (6 bases). The V gene's germline CDR1 is LNHNV and CDR2 YYDKDF (reference sequence). V was clipped by 2 bases and J by 10 bases, with 17 bases between them. The CDR3 covers 14 residues. This chain's CDR3 is CATSRSYRDEGAFL. Written as DNA, the CDR3 is TGTGCCACCAGCAGATCCTACAGGGATGAGGGAGCTTTCCTT.

This clonotype was found a few times. The V call is TRBV7-2, the J call TRBJ2-3; 14 positions match TRBD2. In germline, CDR1 is SGHTA, CDR2 FQGNSA. The CDR3 covers 15 residues. The junction had 6 bases not matched to a gene; V was cut back by 6 bases and J by 7 bases. The CDR3 region has the DNA TGTGCCAGCAGTCCCGGGACTAGCGGGGGTAATACGCAGTATTTT. Encoded protein: CASSPGTSGGNTQYF.

This chain uses TRBV4-3 with TRBJ1-2, with D uncertain. Germline V gene sequence: CDR1 LGHNA, CDR2 YSLEER. This CDR3 has 16 residues. Trimming stripped 0 bases from V and 8 bases from J, with 19 bases between. CDR3 residues: CASSQEGYSPVEGYTF. The CDR3 DNA reads as TGCGCCAGCAGCCAAGAGGGGTATTCTCCTGTAGAAGGCTACACCTTC.

The V and J genes are TRBV12-3 or TRBV12-4 and TRBJ2-1, with 8 bases lining up with TRBD2. V lost 6 bases, J lost 7 bases, and 17 bases stayed unmatched. This CDR3 is 17 amino acids long. CDR3 DNA: TGTGCCAGCAGCCCAGTCCCGGGGGGGAGGGGTGAAAATGAGCAGTTCTTC. The encoded protein is CASSPVPGGRGENEQFF.

The table lists this clonotype with many counts. The DNA for the CDR3 is TGCGCCAGCAGCTTAAGAGGGTTGAACTCACCCCTCCACTTT. Translation gives CASSLRGLNSPLHF. V and J are TRBV5-1 and TRBJ1-6; D is ambiguous. Germline-derived CDR1 and CDR2 are SGHRS and YFSETQ. CDR3 length: 14 amino acids. Trimming left V 2 bases short and J 10 bases short, with 13 bases between.

This clonotype was observed at least ten times. This chain joins TRBV7-2 and TRBJ1-1; tentatively, D is TRBD1 (6 bases). V was shortened by 6 bases and J by 4 bases, with 21 bases between the two germline ends. CDR3 length: 16 residues. The germline CDR1 and CDR2 sequences are SGHTA and FQGNSA. CDR3 protein: CASRTQGGGSGTEAFF. The CDR3 coding sequence is TGTGCCAGCAGGACCCAGGGAGGGGGGTCGGGCACTGAAGCTTTCTTT.

The J gene is TRBJ2-7, the V gene TRBV28; TRBD2 agrees at 9 bases. V gave up 6 bases and J gave up 3 bases; unmatched junction bases: 6. The length of the CDR3 is 14 residues. In germline, CDR1 is MDHEN, CDR2 SYDVKM. The CDR3 sequence: CASRAGTSRYEQYF. CDR3 in DNA: TGTGCCAGCAGGGCCGGGACTAGCCGCTACGAGCAGTACTTC.

The chain employs TRBV20-1 and TRBJ1-3, with 7 bases identical to TRBD1. CDR3 size: 14 residues. CDR1 and CDR2 (germline): DFQATT, SNEGSKA (reference sequence). The J segment lost 4 bases and the V segment lost 6 bases, leaving 9 bases of the junction unmatched. CDR3 sequence (DNA): TGCAGTGCCACATCGACAGGGCCCGGAAACACCATATATTTT. This translates into CSATSTGPGNTIYF.

This clonotype has a handful of counts. The rearrangement joins TRBV2 to TRBJ1-1, with D unresolved. CDR1 and CDR2 (germline): SNHLY, FYNNEI. CDR3 length equals 15 residues. V dropped 6 bases and J dropped 4 bases, with 18 bases sitting between them. The CDR3 protein is CASSPRTARGTEAFF. Here the CDR3 DNA reads TGTGCCAGCAGCCCGAGGACGGCTCGGGGCACTGAAGCTTTCTTT.

The chain joins TRBV12-3 or TRBV12-4 to TRBJ2-1; D unclear. V gave up 5 bases and J gave up 7 bases, with 9 bases separating them. The CDR3 covers 12 residues. CDR3 protein: CASSMRLNEQFF. The DNA of the CDR3 is TGTGCCAGCAGTATGCGGTTGAATGAGCAGTTCTTC.

This rearrangement joins TRBV9 to TRBJ1-1, with 7 bases identical to TRBD1. The trim removed 0 bases at V and 8 bases at J, leaving 4 bases unmatched. The CDR3 totals 13 residues. Germline loops: CDR1 SGDLS, CDR2 YYNGEE. DNA for the CDR3: TGTGCCAGCAGCGTAGCACAGGGGCGGGAAGCTTTCTTT. It codes for CASSVAQGREAFF.

The chain links TRBV5-1 to TRBJ2-6; the match to TRBD1 covers 11 bases. The germline V gene has CDR1 SGHRS and CDR2 YFSETQ. The V gene end was trimmed by 4 bases and the J gene end by 2 bases; junction bases not matched to a gene: 5. CDR3 length equals 17 residues. This CDR3 is CASSGTGGFPGANVLTF. The CDR3 DNA is TGCGCCAGCAGCGGGACAGGGGGGTTCCCTGGGGCCAACGTCCTGACTTTC.

The gene calls are TRBV5-6 and TRBJ2-1; D gene uncertain. The V end was cut by 4 bases, the J end by 3 bases, with 11 bases between. CDR3 length: 14 amino acids. Germline lookup yields CDR1 SGHDT and CDR2 YYEEEE. CDR3 bases: TGTGCCAGCAGCCCCCGGCTCTTCTACAATGAGCAGTTCTTC. Its protein is CASSPRLFYNEQFF.

This clonotype occurred many times. This chain uses TRBV24-1 with TRBJ1-2; D ambiguous. This CDR3 is built from 13 residues. The V and J ends lost 4 bases and 4 bases respectively, with 9 bases between them. Germline V gives CDR1 KGHDR, CDR2 SFDVKD. CDR3 sequence (DNA): TGTGCCACCAGTGAGAGATCATTCTATGGCTACACCTTC. Translated, it gives CATSERSFYGYTF.

This clonotype was found many times. The chain is built from TRBV7-2 and TRBJ2-7; no firm D call. This CDR3 comprises 12 residues. Germline V lookup: CDR1 SGHTA, CDR2 FQGNSA. The V end was cut by 3 bases, the J end by 6 bases, with 9 bases between. The CDR3 spells CASSLSGPEQYF. CDR3 coding DNA: TGTGCCAGCAGCTTGTCTGGTCCCGAGCAGTACTTC.

The V gene is TRBV19, the J gene TRBJ1-6; D call uncertain. CDR3 size: 13 residues. Germline CDR1 is LNHDA and CDR2 is SQIVND (reference sequence). Trimming cost V 3 bases and J 7 bases, with 7 bases left between them. CDR3 DNA sequence: TGTGCCAGTAGTATGCCTGGGAATTCACCCCTCCACTTT. Translating gives CASSMPGNSPLHF.

This clonotype was detected a few times. This chain uses TRBV10-3 with TRBJ2-2; D is ambiguous. Germline loops: CDR1 ENHRY, CDR2 SYGVKD. V lost 0 bases and J 6 bases, leaving 5 bases between the germline ends. The CDR3 has 13 amino acids. The CDR3 region is CAISESSSGELFF. The CDR3 DNA follows: TGTGCCATCAGTGAGTCCTCTTCCGGGGAGCTGTTTTTT.

This clonotype was counted a few times. Here the CDR3 DNA reads TGCGCCAGCAGCCCCGTCGGAGTAGCGGAACAAGAGACCCAGTACTTC. This translates into CASSPVGVAEQETQYF. The genes are TRBV4-3 and TRBJ2-5, with D maybe TRBD2 (6 bases). V lost 4 bases and J 2 bases, leaving 17 bases between the germline ends. This CDR3 is 16 amino acids long. Germline CDR1 LGHNA, CDR2 YSLEER.